This TCR beta chain came from a study of cytomegalovirus exposure and HLA in healthy donors. Study results and caveats: The study assumed roughly uniform donor sequencing depth for presence/absence analyses. The likely explanation for a cluster of highly shared sequence variants was sequencing artifact. Most TCR beta V segments were productive about 87% or about 30% of the time in an earlier analysis.

Germline-derived CDR1 and CDR2 are LNHDA and SQIVND (reference sequence). The CDR3 runs to 15 residues. With 1 base removed from V and 2 bases from J, the gap between germline ends came to 9 bases. Amplification used 60 Vbeta primers and 13 Jbeta primers. Profiling relied on immunoSEQ multiplex PCR, and the TCRdb table lists in-frame clones only, not all of them. This sample has under 80,000 clones; approximately 67% occur once, and the top ten carry approximately 2%. To note about this clone: Its antigen is unidentified.

The origin of this receptor is a woman between 25 and 40 years old in good health and CMV-seronegative. The chain recombines TRBV19 with TRBJ1-5; no reliable D call. Sequencing was carried out using PBMCs. CDR3 sequence: CASSIGVAGNQPQHF. The DNA of the CDR3 is TGTGCCAGTAGTATAGGTGTGGCCGGCAATCAGCCCCAGCATTTT.